The clone carrying this T cell receptor (beta chain) was seen ten or more times. No antigen is known for it. This sample is drawn from a study of T cells in Graves' hyperthyroidism and ophthalmopathy. Findings and limits, study-wide: Most clonotypes expanded in the thyroid (above 0.001) were also present in blood.

What was amplified from RNA transcripts were TCR beta CDR3 regions. During a first-round RT-PCR of the TCR CDR3, the HTBI primer set was used. One entry per CDR3 protein results from TCRdb running MiXCR on the multiplex PCR reads. This sample has roughly 250,000 distinct CDR3 sequences, with roughly 15% found just once. Deletions cut 1 base from V and 8 bases from J, with 6 bases between. CDR1 is SGHDN, CDR2 FVKESK, per germline. CDR3 length: 13 amino acids. The chain employs TRBV14 and TRBJ1-6; D is uncertain. The receptor was derived from a young woman with Graves' ophthalmopathy. The sequenced sample was blood. The chain's CDR3 is CASSQVKDSPLHF. The CDR3 region has the DNA TGTGCCAGCAGCCAAGTAAAGGATTCACCCCTCCACTTT.